This is a list of T cell receptor beta chains from one sample in a study of cytomegalovirus exposure and HLA in healthy donors. The table came from immunoSEQ multiplex PCR; TCRdb's copy has only in-frame clones and leaves some out. The sample yields approximately 230,000 clones, roughly nine tenths seen once. Sequences were obtained from PBMCs. The receptors stem from a man aged 18 to 30 in good health and CMV-seropositive. CDR3s include the opening cysteine and the closing phenylalanine or tryptophan. A D gene is named only where the DNA matches it firmly. Clone size, where shown, is once, few, many, or a class for clones that have expanded.

v_gene: TRBV12-5; j_gene: TRBJ2-2; d_gene: -; abundance: -; CDR3nt: TGTGCTAGTGGTTTGTCCGGGAACACCGGGGAGCTGTTTTTT; CDR3aa: CASGLSGNTGELFF
v_gene: TRBV11-2; j_gene: TRBJ2-7; d_gene: TRBD2; abundance: -; CDR3nt: TGTGCCAGCAGCCCGGGACTAGCGGGAGGGTACGAGCAGTACTTC; CDR3aa: CASSPGLAGGYEQYF
v_gene: TRBV10-2; j_gene: TRBJ1-1; d_gene: -; abundance: -; CDR3nt: TGCGCCAGCAGGGGGGATGGAGAGGGTATGAACACTGAAGCTTTCTTT; CDR3aa: CASRGDGEGMNTEAFF
v_gene: TRBV19; j_gene: TRBJ1-1; d_gene: -; abundance: -; CDR3nt: TGTGCCAGTAGTTCGAGTACTGAAGCTTTCTTT; CDR3aa: CASSSSTEAFF
v_gene: TRBV6-6; j_gene: TRBJ2-2; d_gene: TRBD1; abundance: -; CDR3nt: TGTGCCAGCAGTGTGGGACAGATTAACACCGGGGAGCTGTTTTTT; CDR3aa: CASSVGQINTGELFF
v_gene: TRBV28; j_gene: TRBJ1-2; d_gene: -; abundance: -; CDR3nt: TGTGCCAGCAGCTCGGGACACCCCTATGGCTACACCTTC; CDR3aa: CASSSGHPYGYTF
v_gene: TRBV6-5; j_gene: TRBJ2-1; d_gene: -; abundance: -; CDR3nt: TGTGCCAGCAGTAGAAGCGGCGAGCAGTTCTTC; CDR3aa: CASSRSGEQFF
v_gene: TRBV5-1; j_gene: TRBJ2-1; d_gene: TRBD2; abundance: -; CDR3nt: TGCGCCAGCAGCCCCCGGACTAGCGGAATTGAGCAGTTCTTC; CDR3aa: CASSPRTSGIEQFF
v_gene: TRBV5-8; j_gene: TRBJ1-2; d_gene: -; abundance: few; CDR3nt: TGTGCCAGCAGCTCTATCCTACGAGGGGAGGCTAACTATGGCTACACCTTC; CDR3aa: CASSSILRGEANYGYTF
v_gene: TRBV11-1; j_gene: TRBJ2-5; d_gene: -; abundance: few; CDR3nt: TGTGCCAGCAGTATCCGCGGCGGCGGAGAGACCCAGTACTTC; CDR3aa: CASSIRGGGETQYF
v_gene: TRBV18; j_gene: TRBJ1-1; d_gene: -; abundance: -; CDR3nt: TGTGCCAGCTCTCGACAGTTGAACACTGAAGCTTTCTTT; CDR3aa: CASSRQLNTEAFF
v_gene: TRBV19; j_gene: TRBJ2-7; d_gene: -; abundance: -; CDR3nt: TGTGCCAGTAGTACCACCAGGGGGAGGGCGGGTGAGCAGTACTTC; CDR3aa: CASSTTRGRAGEQYF
v_gene: TRBV14; j_gene: TRBJ1-4; d_gene: -; abundance: -; CDR3nt: TGTGCCAGCAGCCAAAAGGTTGAGCTGGCCAATAATGAAAAACTGTTTTTT; CDR3aa: CASSQKVELANNEKLFF
v_gene: TRBV5-5; j_gene: TRBJ2-1; d_gene: -; abundance: -; CDR3nt: TGTGCCAGCAGCTTGAGGAGGGATCAGACCTACAATGAGCAGTTCTTC; CDR3aa: CASSLRRDQTYNEQFF
v_gene: TRBV5-1; j_gene: TRBJ2-5; d_gene: -; abundance: -; CDR3nt: TGCGCCAGCAGCGTCGGGATAGCGACGTACCAAGAGACCCAGTACTTC; CDR3aa: CASSVGIATYQETQYF
v_gene: TRBV6-5; j_gene: TRBJ2-7; d_gene: -; abundance: -; CDR3nt: TGTGCCAGCAGTACTGGTGGTTGGTGGTACTTC; CDR3aa: CASSTGGWWYF
v_gene: TRBV30; j_gene: TRBJ2-7; d_gene: -; abundance: -; CDR3nt: TGTGCCTGGAGACCCCGGGAAGGGGTCTCCTACGAGCAGTACTTC; CDR3aa: CAWRPREGVSYEQYF
v_gene: TRBV5-1; j_gene: TRBJ2-2; d_gene: TRBD2; abundance: -; CDR3nt: TGCGCCAGCAGCTTACTAGCGGGAACTCCCGGGGAGCTGTTTTTT; CDR3aa: CASSLLAGTPGELFF
v_gene: TRBV15; j_gene: TRBJ2-2; d_gene: -; abundance: -; CDR3nt: TGTGCCACCAGCGGCGGGATGGGGGAGCTGTTTTTT; CDR3aa: CATSGGMGELFF
v_gene: TRBV5-1; j_gene: TRBJ2-1; d_gene: -; abundance: -; CDR3nt: TGCGCCAGCAGCTTGGAGGGACTTGCCTACAATGAGCAGTTCTTC; CDR3aa: CASSLEGLAYNEQFF
v_gene: TRBV18; j_gene: TRBJ2-4; d_gene: -; abundance: -; CDR3nt: TGTGCCAGCTCACCATCGTACGGAGGATCCTTAGCCAAAAACATTCAGTACTTC; CDR3aa: CASSPSYGGSLAKNIQYF
v_gene: TRBV5-1; j_gene: TRBJ2-7; d_gene: -; abundance: few; CDR3nt: TGCGCCAGCACAGAGAAGAAGGGTTACGAGCAGTACTTC; CDR3aa: CASTEKKGYEQYF
v_gene: TRBV28; j_gene: TRBJ2-7; d_gene: TRBD2; abundance: few; CDR3nt: TGTGCCAGCAGGCTAGCGGGCTACGAGCAGTACTTC; CDR3aa: CASRLAGYEQYF
v_gene: TRBV6-6; j_gene: TRBJ2-2; d_gene: TRBD2; abundance: -; CDR3nt: TGTGCCAGCAGCGGGGGGACCGGGGAGCTGTTTTTT; CDR3aa: CASSGGTGELFF
v_gene: TRBV9; j_gene: TRBJ1-3; d_gene: TRBD1; abundance: -; CDR3nt: TGTGCCAGCAGCGTAGAAGGAGGGGGCCTTGGAAACACCATATATTTT; CDR3aa: CASSVEGGGLGNTIYF
v_gene: TRBV5-1; j_gene: TRBJ2-1; d_gene: -; abundance: once; CDR3nt: TGCGCCAGCAGCTTGAATTCAGCTTCAAACACCTACAATGAGCAGTTCTTC; CDR3aa: CASSLNSASNTYNEQFF
v_gene: TRBV10-3; j_gene: TRBJ1-2; d_gene: -; abundance: once; CDR3nt: TGTGCCATCAGCTCCAGCTATGGCTACACCTTC; CDR3aa: CAISSSYGYTF
v_gene: TRBV5-1; j_gene: TRBJ2-3; d_gene: TRBD2; abundance: -; CDR3nt: TGCGCCAGCAGCCCCGGACTAGCGGCTAGCACAGATACGCAGTATTTT; CDR3aa: CASSPGLAASTDTQYF
v_gene: TRBV5-4; j_gene: TRBJ2-2; d_gene: TRBD1; abundance: -; CDR3nt: TGTGCCAGCACCCGACAGGGCATCACCGGGGAGCTGTTTTTT; CDR3aa: CASTRQGITGELFF
v_gene: TRBV5-6; j_gene: TRBJ2-1; d_gene: TRBD2; abundance: -; CDR3nt: TGTGCCAGCAGCCTGGGGGGCCCCGGACTAGCGGACAATGAGCAGTTCTTC; CDR3aa: CASSLGGPGLADNEQFF
v_gene: TRBV19; j_gene: TRBJ1-4; d_gene: -; abundance: -; CDR3nt: TGTGCCAGTAGTACTACCTTCAACCCGGAAAAACTGTTTTTT; CDR3aa: CASSTTFNPEKLFF
v_gene: TRBV29-1; j_gene: TRBJ1-2; d_gene: -; abundance: -; CDR3nt: TGCAGCGTTGTCCCGGGGGACTATGGCTACACCTTC; CDR3aa: CSVVPGDYGYTF
v_gene: TRBV16; j_gene: TRBJ1-2; d_gene: TRBD1; abundance: -; CDR3nt: TGTGCCAGCAGCCCTCTGCAGGGGGCGATCTATGGCTACACCTTC; CDR3aa: CASSPLQGAIYGYTF
v_gene: TRBV6-5; j_gene: TRBJ1-2; d_gene: TRBD1; abundance: -; CDR3nt: TGTGCCAGCAGTCAGACAGGGGAGGGTGGCTACACCTTC; CDR3aa: CASSQTGEGGYTF
v_gene: TRBV7-6; j_gene: TRBJ2-2; d_gene: TRBD1; abundance: once; CDR3nt: TGTGCCAGCAGCTTAGAATCGGGGACAGGGGGCTCTTTGGGCACCGGGGAGCTGTTTTTT; CDR3aa: CASSLESGTGGSLGTGELFF
v_gene: TRBV4-1; j_gene: TRBJ2-7; d_gene: TRBD2; abundance: -; CDR3nt: TGCGCCAGCAGCCAGGTCCTAGCGGGAATCCACGAGCAGTACTTC; CDR3aa: CASSQVLAGIHEQYF
v_gene: TRBV5-6; j_gene: TRBJ2-3; d_gene: TRBD2; abundance: -; CDR3nt: TGTGCCAGCAGCTGGGGGGGACTAGCGGGATTCATCGATACGCAGTATTTT; CDR3aa: CASSWGGLAGFIDTQYF
v_gene: TRBV7-2; j_gene: TRBJ1-2; d_gene: -; abundance: few; CDR3nt: TGTGCCAGCAAGAGGGGGGGATCTAACTATGGCTACACCTTC; CDR3aa: CASKRGGSNYGYTF
v_gene: TRBV6-5; j_gene: TRBJ2-5; d_gene: TRBD1; abundance: once; CDR3nt: TGTGCCAGCAGTTACGGGACAGGGAAAGAGACCCAGTACTTC; CDR3aa: CASSYGTGKETQYF
v_gene: TRBV4-2; j_gene: TRBJ2-5; d_gene: -; abundance: -; CDR3nt: TGTGCCAGCAGCCAATACGCGGGACAGGAGACCCAGTACTTC; CDR3aa: CASSQYAGQETQYF
v_gene: TRBV27; j_gene: TRBJ1-5; d_gene: -; abundance: -; CDR3nt: TGTGCCAGCCGGGCAGATCTTAGCAATCAGCCCCAGCATTTT; CDR3aa: CASRADLSNQPQHF
v_gene: TRBV20-1; j_gene: TRBJ1-1; d_gene: -; abundance: -; CDR3nt: TGCAGCCCGGAAGCGAACACTGAAGCTTTCTTT; CDR3aa: CSPEANTEAFF
v_gene: TRBV2; j_gene: TRBJ2-3; d_gene: -; abundance: -; CDR3nt: TGTGCCAGCAGTGCCCAGGGGCCGGCCGGAGATACGCAGTATTTT; CDR3aa: CASSAQGPAGDTQYF
v_gene: TRBV5-1; j_gene: TRBJ2-1; d_gene: -; abundance: -; CDR3nt: TGCGCCAGCAGCTTGGACAGGGCCGGCAATGAGCAGTTCTTC; CDR3aa: CASSLDRAGNEQFF
v_gene: TRBV5-1; j_gene: TRBJ2-5; d_gene: -; abundance: -; CDR3nt: TGCGCCAGCAGCTTGGTCTCGGGGGGCGGAGAGACCCAGTACTTC; CDR3aa: CASSLVSGGGETQYF
v_gene: TRBV29-1; j_gene: TRBJ2-1; d_gene: TRBD2; abundance: -; CDR3nt: TGCAGCGCCCCGGGAGGTGGCTCCTACAATGAGCAGTTCTTC; CDR3aa: CSAPGGGSYNEQFF